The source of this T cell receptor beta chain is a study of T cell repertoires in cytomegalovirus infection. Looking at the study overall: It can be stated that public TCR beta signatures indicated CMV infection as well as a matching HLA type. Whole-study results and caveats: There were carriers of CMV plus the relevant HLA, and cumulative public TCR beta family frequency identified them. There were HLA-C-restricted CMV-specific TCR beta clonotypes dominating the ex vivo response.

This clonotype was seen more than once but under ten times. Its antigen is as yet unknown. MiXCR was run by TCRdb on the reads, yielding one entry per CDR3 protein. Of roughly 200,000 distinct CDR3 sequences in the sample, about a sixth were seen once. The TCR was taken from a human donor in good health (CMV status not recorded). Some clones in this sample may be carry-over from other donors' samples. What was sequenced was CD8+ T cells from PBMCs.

The CDR3 nucleotides read TGTGCCAGCAGCCAACAGGGAGGCTATGGCTACACCTTC. It codes for CASSQQGGYGYTF. The J gene is TRBJ1-2, the V gene TRBV7-9; D perhaps matches TRBD1 (6 bases). V was trimmed by 5 bases and J by 4 bases, leaving 11 bases between them. Germline CDR1 and CDR2: SEHNR and FQNEAQ (reference sequence). This CDR3 region has 13 residues.